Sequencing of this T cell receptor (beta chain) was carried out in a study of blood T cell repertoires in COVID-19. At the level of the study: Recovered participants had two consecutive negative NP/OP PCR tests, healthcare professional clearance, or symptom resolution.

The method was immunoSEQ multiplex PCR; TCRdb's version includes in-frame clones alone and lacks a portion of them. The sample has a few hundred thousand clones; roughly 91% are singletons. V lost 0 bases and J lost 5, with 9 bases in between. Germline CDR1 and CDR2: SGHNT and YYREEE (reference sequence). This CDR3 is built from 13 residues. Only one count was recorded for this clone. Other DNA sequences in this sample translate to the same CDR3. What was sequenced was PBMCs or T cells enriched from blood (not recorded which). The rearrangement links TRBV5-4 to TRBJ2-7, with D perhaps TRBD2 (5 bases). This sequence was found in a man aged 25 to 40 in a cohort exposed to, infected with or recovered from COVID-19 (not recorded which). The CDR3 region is CASSLASGNEQYF. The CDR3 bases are TGTGCCAGCAGCTTGGCCAGCGGAAACGAGCAGTACTTC.